The clone carrying this T cell receptor beta chain has ten or more counts. The data were obtained in a study of T cells in Graves' hyperthyroidism and ophthalmopathy. Authors of the study amplified TCR beta CDR3 regions from RNA transcripts. HTBI primers were the set used in a first-round RT-PCR of the TCR CDR3. TCRdb re-analysed the multiplex PCR reads in MiXCR, keeping a single row per CDR3 protein. The profile shows over 700,000 distinct CDR3 sequences, roughly 37% of them singletons. Trimming took 4 bases from V and 2 from J, leaving 12 bases between them. The CDR3 is 14 residues long. Germline V gene data show CDR1 as SGDLS and CDR2 as YYNGEE.

Sequenced input: blood. V usage is TRBV9 and J usage is TRBJ1-1; D unclear. This clonotype was obtained from a man younger than 30 with Graves' hyperthyroidism. CDR3 amino acids: CASSISDTNTEAFF. The CDR3 coding sequence is TGTGCCAGCAGCATCAGCGACACCAACACTGAAGCTTTCTTT.